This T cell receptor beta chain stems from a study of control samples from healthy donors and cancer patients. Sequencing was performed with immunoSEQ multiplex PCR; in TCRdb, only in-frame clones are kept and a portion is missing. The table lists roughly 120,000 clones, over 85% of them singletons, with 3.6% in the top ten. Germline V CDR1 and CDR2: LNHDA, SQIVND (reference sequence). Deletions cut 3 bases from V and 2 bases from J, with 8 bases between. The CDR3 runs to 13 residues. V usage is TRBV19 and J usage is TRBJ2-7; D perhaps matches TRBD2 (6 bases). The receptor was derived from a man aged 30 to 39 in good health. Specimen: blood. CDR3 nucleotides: TGTGCCAGTAGTATCCGACTAGCCTACGAGCAGTACTTC. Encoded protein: CASSIRLAYEQYF. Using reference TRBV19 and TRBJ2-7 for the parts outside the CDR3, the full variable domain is DGGITQSPKYLFRKEGQNVTLSCEQNLNHDAMYWYRQDPGQGLRLIYYSQIVNDFQKGDIAEGYSVSREKKESFPLTVTSAQKNPTAFYLCASSIRLAYEQYFGPGTRLTVT.